Sequencing of this TCR beta chain was carried out in a study of a mutant IDH1 vaccine in newly diagnosed glioma. Study-level results: Among all patients, vaccine-induced immune responses occurred in roughly 93%.

Details on this clone: Its antigen is currently unknown.

This CDR3 spans 15 amino acids. Deletions cut 0 bases from V and 2 bases from J, with 10 bases between. CDR1 is MNHEY, CDR2 SVGAGI, per germline. Time point: baseline, week 1 (first vaccination visit). Treatment: pre-vaccination baseline after standard-of-care therapy. Here immunoSEQ multiplex PCR was the method, and the copy in TCRdb shows in-frame clones only, minus some. This table has roughly 84,000 clones, approximately 80% appearing once. This sequence was found in a man aged 35 to 55 with glioma. Some clones in this sample may be carry-over from other donors' samples. This sample comprised PBMCs, obtained from a glioma patient treated with radiotherapy, temozolomide or both. The chain carries TRBV6-5 and TRBJ1-2; D unresolved. Written as DNA, the CDR3 is TGTGCCAGCAGTTACTCGTTCGGCAGAAACTATGGCTACACCTTC. The encoded protein is CASSYSFGRNYGYTF.